Described below is a single T cell receptor (beta chain) sequence and its context. Its antigen is unidentified. The sample originates from a study of graft-versus-host responses after intestinal transplantation. Profiled with immunoSEQ multiplex PCR; TCRdb holds only in-frame clones, not every one. The table includes about 130,000 clones, 92% detected once. Overall study results and limits: High graft-versus-host to host-versus-graft clonal ratios were found in allografts of patients who had graft-donor T cell macrochimerism.

V shed 0 bases and J 1 base; nucleotides not matched to a gene: 3. The CDR3 extends over 16 amino acids. Germline assignment: CDR1 SGHRS and CDR2 YFSETQ. The specimen was unstimulated CD4+ T cells sorted from spleen or lymph node cells, collected before intestinal transplant. The clonotype was recovered from a human donor who received an intestinal transplant. The rearrangement uses TRBV5-1 and TRBJ2-2, with 7 bases lining up with TRBD1. This CDR3 reads CASSLGGGLNTGELFF. The CDR3 DNA reads TGCGCCAGCAGCTTGGGAGGGGGCCTGAACACCGGGGAGCTGTTTTTT. The complete variable domain, with remaining parts taken from reference TRBV5-1 and TRBJ2-2, reads KAGVTQTPRYLIKTRGQQVTLSCSPISGHRSVSWYQQTPGQGLQFLFEYFSETQRNKGNFPGRFSGRQFSNSRSEMNVSTLELGDSALYLCASSLGGGLNTGELFFGEGSRLTVL.